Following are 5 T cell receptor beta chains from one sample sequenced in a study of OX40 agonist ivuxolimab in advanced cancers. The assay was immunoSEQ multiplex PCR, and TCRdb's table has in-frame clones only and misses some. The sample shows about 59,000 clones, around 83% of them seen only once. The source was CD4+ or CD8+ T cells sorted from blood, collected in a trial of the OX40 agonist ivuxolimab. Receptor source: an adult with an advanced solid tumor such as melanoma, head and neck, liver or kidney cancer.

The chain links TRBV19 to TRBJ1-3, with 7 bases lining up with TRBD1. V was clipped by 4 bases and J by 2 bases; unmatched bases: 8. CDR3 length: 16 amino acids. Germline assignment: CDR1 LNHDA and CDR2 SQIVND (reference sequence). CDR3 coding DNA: TGTGCCAGTAGTACTGTGGGTACAGGGGCTGGAAACACCATATATTTT. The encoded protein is CASSTVGTGAGNTIYF.

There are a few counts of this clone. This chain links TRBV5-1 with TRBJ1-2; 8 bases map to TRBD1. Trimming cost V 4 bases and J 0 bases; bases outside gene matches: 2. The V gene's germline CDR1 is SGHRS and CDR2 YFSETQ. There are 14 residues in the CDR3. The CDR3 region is CASSPDRANYGYTF. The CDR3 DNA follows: TGCGCCAGCAGCCCGGACAGGGCTAACTATGGCTACACCTTC.

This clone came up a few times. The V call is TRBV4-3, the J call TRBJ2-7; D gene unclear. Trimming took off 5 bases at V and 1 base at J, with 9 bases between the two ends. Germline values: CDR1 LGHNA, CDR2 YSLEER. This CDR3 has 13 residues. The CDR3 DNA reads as TGCGCCAGCAGCTTGGCCGATTCCTACGAGCAGTACTTC. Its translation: CASSLADSYEQYF.

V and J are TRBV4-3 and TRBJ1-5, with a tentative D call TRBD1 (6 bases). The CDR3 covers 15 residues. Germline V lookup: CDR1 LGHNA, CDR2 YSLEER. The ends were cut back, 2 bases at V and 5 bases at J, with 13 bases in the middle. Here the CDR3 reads CASSQFTGGYQPQHF. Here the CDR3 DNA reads TGCGCCAGCAGCCAATTCACGGGGGGCTATCAGCCCCAGCATTTT.

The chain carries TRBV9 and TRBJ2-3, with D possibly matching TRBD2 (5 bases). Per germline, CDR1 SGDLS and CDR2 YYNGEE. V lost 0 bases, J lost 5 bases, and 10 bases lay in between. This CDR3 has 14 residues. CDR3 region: CASSVGRGRDTQYF. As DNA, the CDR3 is TGTGCCAGCAGCGTAGGACGGGGTAGAGATACGCAGTATTTT.